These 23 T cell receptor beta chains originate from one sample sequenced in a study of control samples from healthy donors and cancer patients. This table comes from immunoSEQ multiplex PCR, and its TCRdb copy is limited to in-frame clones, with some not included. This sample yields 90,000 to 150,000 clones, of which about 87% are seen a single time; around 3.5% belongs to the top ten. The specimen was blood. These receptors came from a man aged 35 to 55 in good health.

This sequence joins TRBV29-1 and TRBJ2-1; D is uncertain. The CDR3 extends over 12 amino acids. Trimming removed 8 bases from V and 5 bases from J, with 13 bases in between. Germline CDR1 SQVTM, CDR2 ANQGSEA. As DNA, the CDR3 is TGCAGCTCCCGAAGGGCAGACAATGAGCAGTTCTTC. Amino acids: CSSRRADNEQFF.

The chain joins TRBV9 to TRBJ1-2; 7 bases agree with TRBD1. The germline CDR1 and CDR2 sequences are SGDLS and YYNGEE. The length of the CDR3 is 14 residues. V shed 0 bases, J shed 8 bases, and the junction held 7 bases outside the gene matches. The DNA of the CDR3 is TGTGCCAGCAGCGTAGGAGGGGGCTCGAGAGGCTACACCTTC. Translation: CASSVGGGSRGYTF.

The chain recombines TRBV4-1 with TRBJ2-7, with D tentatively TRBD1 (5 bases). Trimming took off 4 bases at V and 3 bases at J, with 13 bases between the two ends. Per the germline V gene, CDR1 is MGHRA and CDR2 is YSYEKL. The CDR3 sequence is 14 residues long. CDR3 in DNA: TGCGCCAGCAGCCCTACAGGTAAAGGCTACGAGCAGTACTTC. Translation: CASSPTGKGYEQYF.

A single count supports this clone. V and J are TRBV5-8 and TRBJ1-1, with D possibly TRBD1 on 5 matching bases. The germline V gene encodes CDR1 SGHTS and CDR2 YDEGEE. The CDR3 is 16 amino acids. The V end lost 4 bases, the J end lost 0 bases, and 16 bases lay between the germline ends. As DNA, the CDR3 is TGTGCCAGCAGCCTTGGGGCAGGGTACATGAACACTGAAGCTTTCTTT. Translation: CASSLGAGYMNTEAFF.

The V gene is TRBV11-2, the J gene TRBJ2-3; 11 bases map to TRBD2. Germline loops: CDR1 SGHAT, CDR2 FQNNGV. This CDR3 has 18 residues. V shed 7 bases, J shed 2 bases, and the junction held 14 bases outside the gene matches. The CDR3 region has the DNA TGTGCCAGCATCCAACCGGGACTAGCGGTGGGACCCACAGATACGCAGTATTTT. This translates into CASIQPGLAVGPTDTQYF. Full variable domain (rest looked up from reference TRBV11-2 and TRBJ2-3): EAGVAQSPRYKIIEKRQSVAFWCNPISGHATLYWYQQILGQGPKLLIQFQNNGVVDDSQLPKDRFSAERLKGVDSTLKIQPAKLEDSAVYLCASIQPGLAVGPTDTQYFGPGTRLTVL.

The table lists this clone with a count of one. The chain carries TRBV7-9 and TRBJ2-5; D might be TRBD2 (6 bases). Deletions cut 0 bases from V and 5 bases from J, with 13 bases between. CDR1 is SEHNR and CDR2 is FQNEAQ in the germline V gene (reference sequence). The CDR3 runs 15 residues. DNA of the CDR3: TGTGCCAGCAGCTTAGCAGGAGGGATTGGGGAGACCCAGTACTTC. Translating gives CASSLAGGIGETQYF.

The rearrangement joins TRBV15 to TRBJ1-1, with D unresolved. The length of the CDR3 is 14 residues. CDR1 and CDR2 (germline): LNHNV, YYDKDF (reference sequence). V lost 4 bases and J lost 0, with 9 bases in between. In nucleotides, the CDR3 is TGTGCCACCAGCAAGAAACAGTTGAACACTGAAGCTTTCTTT. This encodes CATSKKQLNTEAFF.

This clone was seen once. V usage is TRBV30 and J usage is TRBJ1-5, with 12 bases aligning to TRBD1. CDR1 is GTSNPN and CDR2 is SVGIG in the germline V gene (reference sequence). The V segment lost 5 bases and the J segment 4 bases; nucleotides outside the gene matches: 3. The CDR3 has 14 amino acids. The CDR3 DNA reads TGTGCCTGGGGGACAGGGGGCGAGAATCAGCCCCAGCATTTT. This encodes CAWGTGGENQPQHF. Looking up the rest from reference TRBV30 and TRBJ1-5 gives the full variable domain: SQTIHQWPATLVQPVGSPLSLECTVEGTSNPNLYWYRQAAGRGLQLLFYSVGIGQISSEVPQNLSASRPQDRQFILSSKKLLLSDSGFYLCAWGTGGENQPQHFGDGTRLSIL.

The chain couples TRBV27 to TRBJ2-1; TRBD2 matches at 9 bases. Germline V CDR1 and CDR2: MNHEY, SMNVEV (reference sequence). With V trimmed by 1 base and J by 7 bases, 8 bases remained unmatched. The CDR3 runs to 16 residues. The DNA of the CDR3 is TGTGCCAGCAGTTTATTCCGGACTAGCGTAGGAAATGAGCAGTTCTTC. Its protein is CASSLFRTSVGNEQFF.

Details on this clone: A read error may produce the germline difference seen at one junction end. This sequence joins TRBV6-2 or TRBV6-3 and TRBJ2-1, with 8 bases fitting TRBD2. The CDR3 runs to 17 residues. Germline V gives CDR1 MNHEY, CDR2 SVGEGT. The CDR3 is CATSSTYGGAEYNEQFF. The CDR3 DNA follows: TGTGCCACCAGTTCAACCTACGGGGGGGCCGAGTACAATGAGCAGTTCTTC.

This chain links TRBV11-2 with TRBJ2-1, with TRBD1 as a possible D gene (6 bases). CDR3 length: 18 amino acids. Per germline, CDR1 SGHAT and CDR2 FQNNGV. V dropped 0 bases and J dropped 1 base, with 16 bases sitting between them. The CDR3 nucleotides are TGTGCCAGCAGCTTAGAAGCCTCACAGGGTTTATCCTACAATGAGCAGTTCTTC. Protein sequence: CASSLEASQGLSYNEQFF.

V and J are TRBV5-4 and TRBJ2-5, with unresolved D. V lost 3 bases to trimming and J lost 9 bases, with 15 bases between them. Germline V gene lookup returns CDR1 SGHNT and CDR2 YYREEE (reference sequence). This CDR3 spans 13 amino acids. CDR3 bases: TGTGCCAGCAGCTCCAAGTCCTTGGTGGCCCAGTACTTC. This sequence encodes CASSSKSLVAQYF.

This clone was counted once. Here the CDR3 DNA reads TGTGCCAGCAGCCAAGGGGCAGGGGCGACTTCTGAAGCTTTCTTT. This sequence encodes CASSQGAGATSEAFF. The V gene is TRBV3-1 (or the pseudogene TRBV3-2), the J gene TRBJ1-1; maybe TRBD1 (6 bases). Per the germline V gene, CDR1 is LGHDT and CDR2 is YNNKEL (reference sequence). V lost 1 base and J 6 bases, leaving 15 bases between the germline ends. This CDR3 has 15 amino acids.

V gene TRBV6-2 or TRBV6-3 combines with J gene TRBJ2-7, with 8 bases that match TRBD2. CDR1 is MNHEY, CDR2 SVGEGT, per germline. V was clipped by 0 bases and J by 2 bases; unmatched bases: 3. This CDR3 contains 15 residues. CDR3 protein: CASSYSTGGPYEQYF. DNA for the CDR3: TGTGCCAGCAGTTACTCAACGGGGGGGCCCTACGAGCAGTACTTC.

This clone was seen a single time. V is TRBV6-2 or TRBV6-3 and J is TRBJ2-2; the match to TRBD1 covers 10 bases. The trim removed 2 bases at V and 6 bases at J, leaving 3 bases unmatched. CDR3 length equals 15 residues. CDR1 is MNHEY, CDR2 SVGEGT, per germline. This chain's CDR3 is CASSYPGTGAGELFF. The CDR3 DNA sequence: TGTGCCAGCAGTTACCCCGGGACAGGGGCCGGGGAGCTGTTTTTT.

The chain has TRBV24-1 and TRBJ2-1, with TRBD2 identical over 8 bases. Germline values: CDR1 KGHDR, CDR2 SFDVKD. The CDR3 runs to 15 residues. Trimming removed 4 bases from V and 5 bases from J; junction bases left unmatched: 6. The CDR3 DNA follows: TGTGCCACCAGTGAGTCGGGGGGGGACCACAATGAGCAGTTCTTC. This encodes CATSESGGDHNEQFF.

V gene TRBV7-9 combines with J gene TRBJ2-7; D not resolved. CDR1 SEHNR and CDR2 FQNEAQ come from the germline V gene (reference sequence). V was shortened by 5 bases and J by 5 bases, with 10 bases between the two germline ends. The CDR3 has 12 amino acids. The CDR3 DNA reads TGTGCCAGCAGCCCTTTTGGGGACGAGCAGTACTTC. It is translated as CASSPFGDEQYF.

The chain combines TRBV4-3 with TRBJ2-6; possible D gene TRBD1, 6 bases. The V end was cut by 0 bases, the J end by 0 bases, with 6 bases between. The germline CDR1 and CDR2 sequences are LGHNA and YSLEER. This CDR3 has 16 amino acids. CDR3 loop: CASSQEGASGANVLTF. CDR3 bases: TGCGCCAGCAGCCAAGAGGGGGCCTCTGGGGCCAACGTCCTGACTTTC.

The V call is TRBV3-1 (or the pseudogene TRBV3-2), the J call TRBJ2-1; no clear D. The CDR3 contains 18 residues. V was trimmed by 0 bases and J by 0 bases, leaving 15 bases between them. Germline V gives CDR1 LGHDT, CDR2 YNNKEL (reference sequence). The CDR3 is CASSQDPHFPSSYNEQFF. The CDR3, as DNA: TGTGCCAGCAGCCAAGATCCCCACTTCCCGAGCTCCTACAATGAGCAGTTCTTC.

The DNA for the CDR3 is TGTGCCAGCAGACAATGGGGGAGGGACCAGGCCTATGGCTACACCTTC. Amino acid sequence: CASRQWGRDQAYGYTF. This chain joins TRBV7-9 and TRBJ1-2, with a weak D call TRBD1 (5 bases). Between the trimmed V and J ends, which lost 6 bases and 4 bases, there was a span of 21 bases. Germline V gene lookup returns CDR1 SEHNR and CDR2 FQNEAQ (reference sequence). CDR3 length: 16 residues.

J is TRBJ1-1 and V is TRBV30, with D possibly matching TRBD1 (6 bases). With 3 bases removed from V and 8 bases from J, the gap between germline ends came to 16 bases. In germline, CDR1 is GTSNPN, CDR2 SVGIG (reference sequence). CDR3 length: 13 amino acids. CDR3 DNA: TGTGCCTGGAGGCGACGTCACAGGGACGAAGCTTTCTTT. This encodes CAWRRRHRDEAFF.

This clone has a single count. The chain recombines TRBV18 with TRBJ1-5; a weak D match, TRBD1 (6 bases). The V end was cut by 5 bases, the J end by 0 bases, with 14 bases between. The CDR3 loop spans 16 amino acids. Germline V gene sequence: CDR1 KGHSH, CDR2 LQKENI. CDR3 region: CASSKNRQDSNQPQHF. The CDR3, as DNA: TGTGCCAGCTCAAAAAACCGACAGGATAGCAATCAGCCCCAGCATTTT.

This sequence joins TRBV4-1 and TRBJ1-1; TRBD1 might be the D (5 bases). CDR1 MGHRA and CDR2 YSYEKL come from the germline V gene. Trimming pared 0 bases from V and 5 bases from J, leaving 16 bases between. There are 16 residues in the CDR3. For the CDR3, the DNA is TGCGCCAGCAGCCAAGATCAGCAGGTAAGGGGTACTGAAGCTTTCTTT. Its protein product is CASSQDQQVRGTEAFF.